Following are 22 T cell receptor beta chains from one sample sequenced in a study of shared clonotypes between healthy human individuals. The protocol was immunoSEQ multiplex PCR, while the TCRdb copy is restricted to in-frame clones and leaves out a portion. The sample shows approximately 980,000 clones, 70% to 85% of them seen only once. The sample consisted of memory CD4+ T cells sorted from blood. The subset here: CD45RA-negative fraction. These receptors originate from a man aged 18 to 29 in good health.

The V call is TRBV30, the J call TRBJ2-5; possibly TRBD2 for D (6 bases). Trimming pared 2 bases from V and 3 bases from J, leaving 10 bases between. The germline V gene has CDR1 GTSNPN and CDR2 SVGIG (reference sequence). The CDR3 is made up of 13 amino acids. CDR3 residues: CAWSPGSKETQYF. CDR3 nucleotides: TGTGCCTGGAGTCCCGGGAGTAAAGAGACCCAGTACTTC.

The V and J genes are TRBV30 and TRBJ1-5; D is unresolved. Trimming stripped 2 bases from V and 3 bases from J, with 14 bases between. CDR1 and CDR2 from the germline V gene are GTSNPN and SVGIG (reference sequence). The CDR3 totals 15 residues. The CDR3 DNA reads as TGTGCCTGGAGTCCTCTATCTGATTTCAATCAGCCCCAGCATTTT. Its protein product is CAWSPLSDFNQPQHF. Full variable domain (remainder filled in from reference TRBV30 and TRBJ1-5): SQTIHQWPATLVQPVGSPLSLECTVEGTSNPNLYWYRQAAGRGLQLLFYSVGIGQISSEVPQNLSASRPQDRQFILSSKKLLLSDSGFYLCAWSPLSDFNQPQHFGDGTRLSIL.

J is TRBJ2-3 and V is TRBV7-2, with D possibly TRBD1 on 5 matching bases. In germline, CDR1 is SGHTA, CDR2 FQGNSA. CDR3 size: 13 residues. V was pared by 1 base and J by 5 bases, with 7 bases between. The CDR3 nucleotides are TGTGCCAGCAGCTTAGAGGGGCTAGATACGCAGTATTTT. Amino acid sequence: CASSLEGLDTQYF.

CDR3 DNA: TGTGCCAGCAGCCCGGGGACTAGCGGGGGAGAGACCCAGTACTTC. It encodes CASSPGTSGGETQYF. This chain uses TRBV7-3 with TRBJ2-5, with 14 bases lining up with TRBD2. The CDR3 runs to 15 residues. J gave up 4 bases and V 5 bases, and 3 bases lay outside the gene matches. The germline CDR1 and CDR2 sequences are SGHTA and FQGTGA.

The V and J genes are TRBV10-3 and TRBJ1-6; tentative D call: TRBD1 (5 bases). The CDR3 has 14 residues. Deletions cut 6 bases from V and 10 bases from J, with 16 bases between. The germline CDR1 and CDR2 sequences are ENHRY and SYGVKD. The DNA of the CDR3 is TGTGCCATCAGAGGCGGGACTGCCCTGTCACCCCTCCACTTT. It translates to CAIRGGTALSPLHF.

The chain is built from TRBV10-3 and TRBJ2-5, with TRBD1 matching over 8 bases. The CDR3 is 13 amino acids. With 5 bases clipped from V and 2 bases from J, the junction kept 1 base outside the gene matches. From germline, CDR1 is ENHRY and CDR2 SYGVKD. CDR3 sequence (DNA): TGTGCCATCAGTTGGACAGGGCAAGAGACCCAGTACTTC. Translation: CAISWTGQETQYF.

This chain joins TRBV18 and TRBJ2-2; D may be TRBD1 (6 bases). The CDR3 spans 15 residues. The germline CDR1 and CDR2 sequences are KGHSH and LQKENI. Trimming removed 3 bases from V and 8 bases from J, with 16 bases in between. CDR3: CASSPQNRDQGELFF. As DNA, the CDR3 is TGTGCCAGCTCACCGCAGAACAGGGATCAAGGGGAGCTGTTTTTT.

As concerns this clone: This likely traces to a read error, being one base from a far larger clone. This sequence joins TRBV30 and TRBJ2-7; D call uncertain. V was trimmed by 0 bases and J by 5 bases, leaving 8 bases between them. CDR3 length equals 12 residues. CDR1 is GTSNPN and CDR2 is SVGIG in the germline V gene (reference sequence). Here the CDR3 reads CAWSVQWNEQYF. CDR3 bases: TGTGCCTGGAGTGTACAGTGGAACGAGCAGTACTTC.

This sequence joins TRBV6-1 and TRBJ2-7; possibly TRBD2 for D (6 bases). Germline V gene data show CDR1 as MNHNS and CDR2 as SASEGT. The CDR3 is made up of 11 amino acids. V was trimmed by 6 bases and J by 4 bases, leaving 7 bases between them. The CDR3 sequence is CASRAGYEQYF. The CDR3 nucleotides read TGTGCCAGCAGGGCGGGGTACGAGCAGTACTTC.

The chain links TRBV21-1 to TRBJ2-3; whether TRBD1, the table's D call, matches the DNA was not checked. TRBV21-1 is an annotated pseudogene. The CDR3 is 17 residues long. The CDR3 DNA reads TGTGCCAGCAGCAAAGAGGAACAGGTTATTAGCACAGATACGCAGTATTTT. Translating gives CASSKEEQVISTDTQYF.

V usage is TRBV13 and J usage is TRBJ2-5; D possibly corresponds to TRBD1 (6 bases). The CDR3 sequence is 17 residues long. Looked up from germline, CDR1 is PRHDT and CDR2 is FYEKMQ (reference sequence). V was shortened by 2 bases and J by 5 bases, with 21 bases between the two germline ends. The CDR3 region is CASSLKISDSLRETQYF. The CDR3 DNA sequence: TGTGCCAGCAGCTTAAAAATCTCGGACAGTTTAAGGGAGACCCAGTACTTC.

The CDR3 sequence is CASSLGDRVGEKLFF. CDR3 nucleotide sequence: TGTGCCAGCAGCTTAGGGGACAGGGTAGGGGAAAAACTGTTTTTT. This chain uses TRBV7-9 with TRBJ1-4; 9 nucleotides line up with TRBD1. This CDR3 has 15 residues. V shed 1 base and J 8 bases; nucleotides not matched to a gene: 5. Germline V gives CDR1 SEHNR, CDR2 FQNEAQ (reference sequence).

V gene TRBV2 combines with J gene TRBJ1-1; D is unclear. The CDR3 is 13 amino acids. Looked up from germline, CDR1 is SNHLY and CDR2 is FYNNEI. Trimming cost V 0 bases and J 1 base, with 3 bases left between them. The CDR3 region is CASSEAANTEAFF. The CDR3 DNA reads TGTGCCAGCAGTGAAGCGGCGAACACTGAAGCTTTCTTT.

The chain carries TRBV6-6 and TRBJ1-1; possibly TRBD1 for D (6 bases). This CDR3 has 13 residues. Germline CDR1 is MNHNY and CDR2 is SVGAGI (reference sequence). Trimming took off 2 bases at V and 5 bases at J, with 9 bases between the two ends. In nucleotides, the CDR3 is TGTGCCAGCAGTTACGGGGGGCGGACTGAAGCTTTCTTT. Protein product: CASSYGGRTEAFF.

Here the CDR3 DNA reads TGTGCCAGCAGTCATCCGGGACAGGGGGCGACCGGGGAGCTGTTTTTT. It yields the protein CASSHPGQGATGELFF. V gene TRBV2 combines with J gene TRBJ2-2, with 12 bases that match TRBD1. The CDR3 is made up of 16 amino acids. J was trimmed by 5 bases and V by 5 bases; bases with no gene match: 6. The germline V gene has CDR1 SNHLY and CDR2 FYNNEI.

This rearrangement joins TRBV11-3 to TRBJ2-1; the match to TRBD1 covers 7 bases. Germline V gives CDR1 SGHNT, CDR2 YENEEA. The CDR3 contains 13 residues. V shed 1 base and J 6 bases; nucleotides not matched to a gene: 0. The CDR3 is CASSLGDSNEQFF. The CDR3 DNA follows: TGTGCCAGCAGCTTAGGGGACAGCAATGAGCAGTTCTTC.

This clone came up a few times. Other DNA sequences in this sample translate to the same CDR3. V gene TRBV7-9 combines with J gene TRBJ1-1, with D tentatively TRBD1 (5 bases). V dropped 4 bases and J dropped 1 base, with 10 bases sitting between them. There are 14 residues in the CDR3. Germline V gene lookup returns CDR1 SEHNR and CDR2 FQNEAQ (reference sequence). This CDR3 is CASSSGGGNTEAFF. In nucleotides, the CDR3 is TGTGCCAGCAGCTCGGGGGGAGGGAACACTGAAGCTTTCTTT.

This clone was seen a few times. The V gene is TRBV30, the J gene TRBJ2-7; D gene uncertain. Germline assignment: CDR1 GTSNPN and CDR2 SVGIG (reference sequence). The CDR3 is 14 amino acids. Trimming shortened V by 4 bases and J by 4 bases, and 17 bases separated the two germline ends. This CDR3 is CAWNQHPMIYEQYF. DNA for the CDR3: TGTGCCTGGAATCAACATCCTATGATATACGAGCAGTACTTC.

The CDR3 spells CASSAVLHEFVAEAFF. DNA of the CDR3: TGCGCCAGCAGTGCCGTTTTGCACGAGTTTGTGGCTGAAGCTTTCTTT. This chain links TRBV10-2 with TRBJ1-1, with D uncertain. The CDR3 is 16 amino acids. Trimming took off 4 bases at V and 6 bases at J, with 21 bases between the two ends. The V gene's germline CDR1 is WSHSY and CDR2 SAAADI.

The chain uses TRBV19 and TRBJ2-5, with TRBD2 identical over 8 bases. The V and J ends lost 4 bases and 5 bases, in that order; junction bases with no gene match: 6. Germline lookup yields CDR1 LNHDA and CDR2 SQIVND (reference sequence). The CDR3 contains 14 residues. CDR3 in amino acids: CASSKNGGAETQYF. In DNA form, the CDR3 reads TGTGCCAGTAGTAAAAACGGGGGGGCGGAGACCCAGTACTTC.

V usage is TRBV18 and J usage is TRBJ2-3, with 9 bases that match TRBD1. The V gene's germline CDR1 is KGHSH and CDR2 LQKENI. The V gene end was trimmed by 4 bases and the J gene end by 3 bases; junction bases not matched to a gene: 2. CDR3 length equals 14 residues. The DNA for the CDR3 is TGTGCCAGCTCACTCGGACAGGGGACAGATACGCAGTATTTT. It is translated as CASSLGQGTDTQYF.

The rearrangement links TRBV10-3 to TRBJ2-7; the match to TRBD1 covers 8 bases. The CDR3 runs 18 residues. In germline, CDR1 is ENHRY, CDR2 SYGVKD. With 4 bases clipped from V and 7 bases from J, the junction kept 21 bases outside the gene matches. The CDR3 coding sequence is TGTGCCATCAGTGCTACTAAGGGGATGGACAGGGCCGGCGGTGAGCAGTACTTC. Amino acids: CAISATKGMDRAGGEQYF.